This T cell receptor beta chain was profiled in a study of post-analysis software for immune sequencing data. Notes on the study in general: Roughly five TRBV segments, including TRBV5-6, TRBV5-1 and TRBV20-1, were more frequent in patients than controls.

This clonotype was seen a few times. Antigen: not known. Germline trimming cut 5 bases from V and 5 bases from J; bases unmatched to any gene: 6. The CDR3 totals 15 residues. Unique molecular identifiers featured in each of the TCR beta cDNA libraries. MiXCR, run by TCRdb on the PCR reads, gives a single entry per CDR3 protein. Counted here are fewer than 700,000 distinct CDR3 sequences, about 40% occurring once; the ten biggest clones make up 1.7%. The source is a girl under 18 with multiple sclerosis. The specimen was blood. This chain joins TRBV12-3 or TRBV12-4 and TRBJ2-3, with 11 bases that match TRBD1. The chain's CDR3 is CASSTGTGGLDTQYF. DNA of the CDR3: TGTGCCAGCAGTACCGGGACAGGGGGTTTAGATACGCAGTATTTT.